The 9 T cell receptor beta chains presented below share a single source sample, sequenced in a study of Ad26.COV2.S vaccination and SARS-CoV-2 variants. Treatment defined: around 19 received Ad26.COV2.S at low or high dose, single or two shots; 5 received placebo; per-sample allocation not given. At day 63 after the first vaccine or placebo injection, samples were drawn. Only in-frame clones appear in the TCRdb table, and some are missing; sequencing was by immunoSEQ multiplex PCR. In the table there are hundreds of thousands of clones, roughly 90% of which are singletons. Sequences were derived from peripheral blood, sampled in a trial of Ad26.COV2.S vaccine versus placebo. The receptor set was obtained from a person aged 18-60 years who received the Ad26.COV2.S COVID-19 vaccine or a placebo.

This clone was counted only a few times. The rearrangement uses TRBV3-1 (or the pseudogene TRBV3-2) and TRBJ2-7; D perhaps matches TRBD1 (5 bases). The CDR3 spans 16 residues. V was cut by 0 bases and J by 2 bases, with 14 bases left in between. Germline-derived CDR1 and CDR2 are LGHDT and YNNKEL (reference sequence). The CDR3: CASSQDGLGRAYEQYF. Here the CDR3 DNA reads TGTGCCAGCAGCCAAGACGGGCTCGGCAGGGCCTACGAGCAGTACTTC.

This chain connects TRBV6-2 or TRBV6-3 to TRBJ1-1, with a weak D call TRBD1 (5 bases). The CDR3 runs to 18 residues. CDR1 is MNHEY, CDR2 SVGEGT, per germline. V lost 2 bases to trimming and J lost 0 bases, with 19 bases between them. The CDR3 is CASSYDLRGPPMNTEAFF. The CDR3 bases are TGTGCCAGCAGTTACGATCTGAGGGGCCCCCCTATGAACACTGAAGCTTTCTTT.

The chain links TRBV27 to TRBJ2-7; weak D call: TRBD1 (5 bases). V lost 6 bases and J 3 bases, leaving 21 bases between the germline ends. Germline V gene lookup returns CDR1 MNHEY and CDR2 SMNVEV (reference sequence). The CDR3 extends over 16 amino acids. CDR3 nucleotide sequence: TGTGCCAGCAGCCTTACAGGAACTCTATCATTCTACGAGCAGTACTTC. The encoded protein is CASSLTGTLSFYEQYF.

This chain links TRBV6-5 with TRBJ1-6, with unresolved D. CDR3 length: 14 amino acids. Looked up from germline, CDR1 is MNHEY and CDR2 is SVGAGI. Trimming pared 2 bases from V and 10 bases from J, leaving 12 bases between. The CDR3 DNA reads TGTGCCAGCAGTTACGGGTCCCCGGGGTCACCCCTCCACTTT. Encoded protein: CASSYGSPGSPLHF.

The rearrangement uses TRBV5-4 and TRBJ1-1; TRBD1 is a possible D gene (5 bases). Trimming cost V 4 bases and J 0 bases, with 16 bases left between them. The CDR3 loop spans 16 amino acids. Per the germline V gene, CDR1 is SGHNT and CDR2 is YYREEE (reference sequence). The CDR3 nucleotides read TGTGCCAGCAGCCCGACGGAGCGGGGGGTGAACACTGAAGCTTTCTTT. It specifies CASSPTERGVNTEAFF.

The chain joins TRBV3-1 (or the pseudogene TRBV3-2) to TRBJ1-1; the match to TRBD1 covers 12 bases. The V gene's germline CDR1 is LGHDT and CDR2 YNNKEL (reference sequence). V was clipped by 4 bases and J by 3 bases; unmatched bases: 3. The CDR3 totals 15 residues. This chain's CDR3 is CASSRDRGQDTEAFF. The CDR3 nucleotides are TGTGCCAGCAGCCGGGACAGGGGGCAAGACACTGAAGCTTTCTTT.

The chain carries TRBV7-2 and TRBJ2-1; TRBD2 is a possible D gene (5 bases). Germline V CDR1 and CDR2: SGHTA, FQGNSA. This CDR3 is built from 15 residues. V lost 1 base and J lost 6, with 13 bases in between. The CDR3 DNA sequence: TGTGCCAGCAGCTTAGGGTATCGGGATTTCAATGAGCAGTTCTTC. Translating gives CASSLGYRDFNEQFF.

The V gene is TRBV7-2, the J gene TRBJ2-5; D not certain. The germline V gene has CDR1 SGHTA and CDR2 FQGNSA. V was cut by 5 bases and J by 0 bases, with 1 base left in between. The CDR3 totals 11 residues. The DNA for the CDR3 is TGTGCCAGCAGCCACCAAGAGACCCAGTACTTC. This encodes CASSHQETQYF.

The chain recombines TRBV9 with TRBJ2-1, with D tentatively TRBD1 (7 bases). The length of the CDR3 is 15 residues. V was cut by 4 bases and J by 3 bases, with 14 bases left in between. Germline CDR1 is SGDLS and CDR2 is YYNGEE. The CDR3 sequence is CASSLGQGGYNEQFF. In DNA form, the CDR3 reads TGTGCCAGCAGCCTTGGGCAGGGGGGCTACAATGAGCAGTTCTTC.